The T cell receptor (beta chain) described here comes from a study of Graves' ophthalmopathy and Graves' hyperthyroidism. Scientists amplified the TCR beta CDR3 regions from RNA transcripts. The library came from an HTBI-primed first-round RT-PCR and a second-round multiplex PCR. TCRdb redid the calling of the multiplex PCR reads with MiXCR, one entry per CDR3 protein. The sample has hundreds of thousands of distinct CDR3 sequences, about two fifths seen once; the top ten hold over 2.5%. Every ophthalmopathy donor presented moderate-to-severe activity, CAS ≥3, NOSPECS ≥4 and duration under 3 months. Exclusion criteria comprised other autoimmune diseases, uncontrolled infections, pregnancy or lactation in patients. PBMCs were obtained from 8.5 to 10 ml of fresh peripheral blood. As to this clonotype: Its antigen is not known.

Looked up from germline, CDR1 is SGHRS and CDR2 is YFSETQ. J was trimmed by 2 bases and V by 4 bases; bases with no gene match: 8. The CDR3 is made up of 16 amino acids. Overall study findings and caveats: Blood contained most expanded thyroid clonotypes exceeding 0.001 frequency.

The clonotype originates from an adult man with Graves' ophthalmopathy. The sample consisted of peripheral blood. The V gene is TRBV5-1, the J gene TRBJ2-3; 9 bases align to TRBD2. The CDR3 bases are TGCGCCAGCAGCCTCGGGACTAGCTCCCCCACAGATACGCAGTATTTT. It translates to CASSLGTSSPTDTQYF.